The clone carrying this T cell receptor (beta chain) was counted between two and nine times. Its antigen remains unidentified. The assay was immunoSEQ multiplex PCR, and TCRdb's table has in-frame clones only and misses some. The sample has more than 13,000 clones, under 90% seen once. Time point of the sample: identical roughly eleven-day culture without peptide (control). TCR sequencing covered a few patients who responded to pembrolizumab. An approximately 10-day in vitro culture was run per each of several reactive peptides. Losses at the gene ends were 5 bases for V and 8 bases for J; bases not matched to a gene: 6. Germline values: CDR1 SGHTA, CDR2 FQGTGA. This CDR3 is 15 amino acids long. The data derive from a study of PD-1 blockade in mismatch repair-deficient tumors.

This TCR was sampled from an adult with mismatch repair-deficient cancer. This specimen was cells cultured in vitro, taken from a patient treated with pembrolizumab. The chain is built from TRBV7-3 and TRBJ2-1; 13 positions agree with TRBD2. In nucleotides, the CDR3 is TGTGCCAGCAGCACAACTAGCGGGAGGGTTCATGAGCAGTTCTTC. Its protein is CASSTTSGRVHEQFF.